This T cell receptor beta chain was documented in a study of blood T cell repertoires in COVID-19. At the level of the study: The United States, Italy and Spain provided the acute and convalescent COVID-19 samples.

Original processing methods: Amplification of reference gene primers provided the estimated nucleated cell counts. TCRdb's table, derived via immunoSEQ multiplex PCR, lists solely in-frame clones and lacks some. That table gives V, J and clone size, and the DNA gave D and trimming. This sample carries a few hundred thousand clones, roughly nine tenths of them seen once, and the ten largest clones take about 2.2%. Germline CDR1 LNHDA, CDR2 SQIVND (reference sequence). The junction had 5 bases not matched to a gene; V was cut back by 2 bases and J by 3 bases. The CDR3 is made up of 15 amino acids. The V and J genes are TRBV19 and TRBJ2-7, with 9 positions matching TRBD1. The origin of this receptor is a woman aged 45-65 years with acute or convalescent COVID-19. Sequenced material: peripheral blood. CDR3 DNA sequence: TGTGCCAGTAGTATACTAGGGACAGGGTTCTACGAGCAGTACTTC. Residues: CASSILGTGFYEQYF.